This note documents a single TCR beta chain sequence. Its antigen is unknown. This sample is part of a study of identical twins. The study's findings and limits: Out-of-frame alpha sequences shared by twins showed excess low generation probability.

A single record per CDR3 protein comes from TCRdb applying MiXCR to the 5' RACE reads. The sample lists about 520,000 distinct CDR3 sequences, 22% occurring once. Losses at the gene ends were 0 bases for V and 2 bases for J; bases not matched to a gene: 6. Germline CDR1 reads MNHEY; CDR2 reads SMNVEV (reference sequence). The length of the CDR3 is 17 residues. These data were also reused for a study on T cells expressing NK-cell markers. From that paper: Sequencing covered eight donors, seven HCMV-seropositive and one seronegative. HCMV specificity of the expanded NKG2C+ T cell clones was not established.

This receptor was obtained from a woman in her late teens or twenties in good health. The V call is TRBV27, the J call TRBJ2-3, with 9 nucleotides matching TRBD2. Material for sequencing was CD4+ T cells sorted from blood. The CDR3 coding sequence is TGTGCCAGCAGTTTATCGACGTGGACTAGCGCCACAGATACGCAGTATTTT. It codes for CASSLSTWTSATDTQYF.